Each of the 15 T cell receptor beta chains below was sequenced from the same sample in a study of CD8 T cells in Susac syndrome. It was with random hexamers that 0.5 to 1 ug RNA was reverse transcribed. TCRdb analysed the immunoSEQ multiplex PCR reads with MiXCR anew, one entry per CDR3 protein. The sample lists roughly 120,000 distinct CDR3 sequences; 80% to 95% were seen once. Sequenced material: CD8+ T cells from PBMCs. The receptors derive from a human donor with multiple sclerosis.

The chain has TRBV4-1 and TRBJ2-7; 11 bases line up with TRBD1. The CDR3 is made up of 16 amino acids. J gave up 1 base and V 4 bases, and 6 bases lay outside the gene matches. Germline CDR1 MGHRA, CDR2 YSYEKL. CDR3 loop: CASSLRGTGGSYEQYF. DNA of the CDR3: TGCGCCAGCAGCCTTCGTGGGACAGGGGGATCCTACGAGCAGTACTTC.

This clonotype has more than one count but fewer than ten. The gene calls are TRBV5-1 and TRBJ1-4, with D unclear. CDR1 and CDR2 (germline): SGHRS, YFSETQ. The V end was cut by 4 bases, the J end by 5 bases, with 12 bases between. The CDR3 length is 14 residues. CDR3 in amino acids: CASSPRTVNEKLFF. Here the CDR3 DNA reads TGCGCCAGCAGCCCGAGGACGGTAAATGAAAAACTGTTTTTT.

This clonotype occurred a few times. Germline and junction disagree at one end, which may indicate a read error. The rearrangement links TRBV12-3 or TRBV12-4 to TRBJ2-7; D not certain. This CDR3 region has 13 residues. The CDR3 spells CASSLGRSYEQYF. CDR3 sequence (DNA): TGTGCCAGTAGTTTGGGAAGGTCCTACGAGCAGTACTTC.

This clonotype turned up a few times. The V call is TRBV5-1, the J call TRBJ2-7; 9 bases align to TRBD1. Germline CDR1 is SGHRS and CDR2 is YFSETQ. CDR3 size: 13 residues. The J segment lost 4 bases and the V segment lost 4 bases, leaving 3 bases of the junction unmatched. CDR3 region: CASSAGQGYEQYV. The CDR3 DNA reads TGCGCCAGCAGCGCGGGACAGGGATACGAGCAGTACGTC.

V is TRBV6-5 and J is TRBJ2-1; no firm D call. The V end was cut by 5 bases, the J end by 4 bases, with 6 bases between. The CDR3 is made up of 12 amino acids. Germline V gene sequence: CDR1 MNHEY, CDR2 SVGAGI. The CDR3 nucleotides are TGTGCCAGCAGTATGCGGTACAATGAGCAGTTCTTC. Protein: CASSMRYNEQFF.

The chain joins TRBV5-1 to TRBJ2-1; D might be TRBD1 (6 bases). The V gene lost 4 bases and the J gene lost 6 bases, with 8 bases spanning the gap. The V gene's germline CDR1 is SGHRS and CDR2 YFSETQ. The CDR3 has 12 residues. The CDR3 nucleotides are TGCGCCAGCAGCATGGACAGCAATGAGCAGTTCTTC. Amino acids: CASSMDSNEQFF.

The CDR3 spells CASRDSLNQPQHF. As DNA, the CDR3 is TGTGCCAGCAGGGACAGTCTCAATCAGCCCCAGCATTTT. The chain links TRBV2 to TRBJ1-5; D perhaps matches TRBD1 (6 bases). Looked up from germline, CDR1 is SNHLY and CDR2 is FYNNEI. The V gene lost 6 bases and the J gene lost 3 bases, with 9 bases spanning the gap. The CDR3 is 13 amino acids.

The CDR3 here is CASSQDSGGGYGYTF. CDR3 DNA: TGTGCCAGCAGCCAAGATTCGGGAGGGGGCTATGGCTACACCTTC. The chain uses TRBV14 and TRBJ1-2, with a weak D call TRBD1 (6 bases). The CDR3 is made up of 15 amino acids. V lost 0 bases and J lost 4, with 12 bases in between. CDR1 and CDR2 (germline): SGHDN, FVKESK. The full variable domain, with the rest looked up from reference TRBV14 and TRBJ1-2, is EAGVTQFPSHSVIEKGQTVTLRCDPISGHDNLYWYRRVMGKEIKFLLHFVKESKQDESGMPNNRFLAERTGGTYSTLKVQPAELEDSGVYFCASSQDSGGGYGYTFGSGTRLTVV.

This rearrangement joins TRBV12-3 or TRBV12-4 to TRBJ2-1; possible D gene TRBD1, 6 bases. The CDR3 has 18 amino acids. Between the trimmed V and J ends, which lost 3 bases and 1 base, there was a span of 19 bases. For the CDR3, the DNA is TGTGCCAGCAGTTTTCCCCCTACAGGGATCGATTCCTACAATGAGCAGTTCTTC. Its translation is CASSFPPTGIDSYNEQFF.

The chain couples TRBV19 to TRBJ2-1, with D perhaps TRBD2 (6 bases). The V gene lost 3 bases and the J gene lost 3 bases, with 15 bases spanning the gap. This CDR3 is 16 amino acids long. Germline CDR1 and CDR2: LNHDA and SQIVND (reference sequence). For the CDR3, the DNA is TGTGCCAGTAGTATTTCGCGGGGCCACTTCTACAATGAGCAGTTCTTC. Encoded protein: CASSISRGHFYNEQFF.

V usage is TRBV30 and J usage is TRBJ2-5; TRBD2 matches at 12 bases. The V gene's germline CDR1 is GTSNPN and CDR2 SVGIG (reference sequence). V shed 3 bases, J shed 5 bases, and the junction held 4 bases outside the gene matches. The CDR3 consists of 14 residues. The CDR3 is CAWSLGLAGETQYF. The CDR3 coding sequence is TGTGCCTGGAGCCTCGGACTAGCGGGGGAGACCCAGTACTTC.

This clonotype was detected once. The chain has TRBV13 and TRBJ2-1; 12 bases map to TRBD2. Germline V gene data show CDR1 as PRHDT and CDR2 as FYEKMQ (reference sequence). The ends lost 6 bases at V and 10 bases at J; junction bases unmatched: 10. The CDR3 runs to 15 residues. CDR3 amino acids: CASRRLAGASREQFF. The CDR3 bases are TGTGCCAGCAGGCGACTAGCGGGAGCGTCGCGCGAGCAGTTCTTC.

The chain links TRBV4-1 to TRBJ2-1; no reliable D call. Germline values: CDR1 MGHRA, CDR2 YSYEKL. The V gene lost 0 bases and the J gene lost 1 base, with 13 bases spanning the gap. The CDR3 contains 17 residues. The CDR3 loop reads CASSQDSGRSSYNEQFF. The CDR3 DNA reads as TGCGCCAGCAGCCAAGATTCTGGCCGATCTTCCTACAATGAGCAGTTCTTC.

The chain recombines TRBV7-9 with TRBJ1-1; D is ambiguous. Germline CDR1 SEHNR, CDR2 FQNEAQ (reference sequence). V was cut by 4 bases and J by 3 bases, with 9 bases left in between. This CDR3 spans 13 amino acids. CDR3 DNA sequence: TGTGCCAGCAGCTCCCCGGAGGACACTGAAGCTTTCTTT. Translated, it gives CASSSPEDTEAFF.

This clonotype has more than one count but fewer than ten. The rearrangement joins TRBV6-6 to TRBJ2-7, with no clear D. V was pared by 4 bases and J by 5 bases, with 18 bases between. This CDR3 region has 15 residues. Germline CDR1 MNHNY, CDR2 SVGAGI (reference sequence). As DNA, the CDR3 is TGTGCCAGCAGTTCCGTCGGCAGTCGGATCGACGAGCAGTACTTC. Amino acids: CASSSVGSRIDEQYF.